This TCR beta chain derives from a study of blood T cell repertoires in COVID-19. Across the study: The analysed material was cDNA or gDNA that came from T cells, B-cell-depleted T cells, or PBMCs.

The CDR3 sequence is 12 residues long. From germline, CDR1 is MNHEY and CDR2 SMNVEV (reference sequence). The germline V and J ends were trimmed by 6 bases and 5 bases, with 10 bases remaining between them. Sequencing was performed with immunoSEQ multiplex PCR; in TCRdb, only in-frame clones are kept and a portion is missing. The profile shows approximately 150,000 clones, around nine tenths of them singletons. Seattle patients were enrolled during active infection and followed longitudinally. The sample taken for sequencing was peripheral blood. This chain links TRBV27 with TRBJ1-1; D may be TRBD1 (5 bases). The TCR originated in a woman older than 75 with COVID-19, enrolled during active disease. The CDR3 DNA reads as TGTGCCAGCAGGTTGGGGGGGACTGAAGCTTTCTTT. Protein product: CASRLGGTEAFF.